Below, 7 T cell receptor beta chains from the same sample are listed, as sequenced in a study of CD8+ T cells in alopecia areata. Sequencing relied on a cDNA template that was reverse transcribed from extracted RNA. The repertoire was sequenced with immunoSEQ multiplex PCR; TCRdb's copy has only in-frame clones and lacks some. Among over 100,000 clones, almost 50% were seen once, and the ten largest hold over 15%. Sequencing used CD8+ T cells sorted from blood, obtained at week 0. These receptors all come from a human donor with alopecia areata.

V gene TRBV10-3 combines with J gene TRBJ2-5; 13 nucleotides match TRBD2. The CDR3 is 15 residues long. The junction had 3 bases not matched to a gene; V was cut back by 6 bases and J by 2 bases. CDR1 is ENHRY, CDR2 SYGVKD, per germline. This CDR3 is CAIRGTSGVQETQYF. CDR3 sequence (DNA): TGTGCCATCAGGGGGACTAGCGGGGTACAAGAGACCCAGTACTTC.

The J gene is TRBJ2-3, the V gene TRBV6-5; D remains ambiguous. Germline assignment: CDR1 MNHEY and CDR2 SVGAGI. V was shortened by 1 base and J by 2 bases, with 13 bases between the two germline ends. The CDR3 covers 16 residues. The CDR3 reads CASSYFRMGITDTQYF. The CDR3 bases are TGTGCCAGCAGTTACTTCAGGATGGGGATCACAGATACGCAGTATTTT.

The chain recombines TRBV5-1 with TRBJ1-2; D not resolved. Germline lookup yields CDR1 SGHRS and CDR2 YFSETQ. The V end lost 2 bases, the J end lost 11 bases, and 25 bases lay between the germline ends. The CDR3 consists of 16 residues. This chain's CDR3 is CASSFGAGKDKIGYTF. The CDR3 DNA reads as TGCGCCAGCAGCTTTGGTGCGGGGAAAGATAAAATTGGTTACACCTTC. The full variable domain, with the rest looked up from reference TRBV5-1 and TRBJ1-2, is KAGVTQTPRYLIKTRGQQVTLSCSPISGHRSVSWYQQTPGQGLQFLFEYFSETQRNKGNFPGRFSGRQFSNSRSEMNVSTLELGDSALYLCASSFGAGKDKIGYTFGSGTRLTVV.

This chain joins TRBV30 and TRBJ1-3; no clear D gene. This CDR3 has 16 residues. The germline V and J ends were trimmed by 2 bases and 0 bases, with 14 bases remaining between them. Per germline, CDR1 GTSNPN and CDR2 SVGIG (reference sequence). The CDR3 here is CAWSPEEMYSGNTIYF. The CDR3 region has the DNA TGTGCCTGGAGTCCGGAAGAGATGTACTCTGGAAACACCATATATTTT.

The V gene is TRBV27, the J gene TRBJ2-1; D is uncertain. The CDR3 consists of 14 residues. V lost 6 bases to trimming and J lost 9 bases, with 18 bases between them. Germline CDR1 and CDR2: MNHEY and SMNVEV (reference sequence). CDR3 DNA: TGTGCCAGCAGCATGCATTCCAGCCCTAGTGAGCAGTTCTTC. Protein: CASSMHSSPSEQFF.

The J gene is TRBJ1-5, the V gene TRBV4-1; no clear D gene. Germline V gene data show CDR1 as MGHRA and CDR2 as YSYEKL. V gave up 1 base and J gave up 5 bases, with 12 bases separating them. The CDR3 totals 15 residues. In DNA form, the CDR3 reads TGCGCCAGCAGCCAAGGTTGGGGAGGAGATCAGCCCCAGCATTTT. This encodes CASSQGWGGDQPQHF.

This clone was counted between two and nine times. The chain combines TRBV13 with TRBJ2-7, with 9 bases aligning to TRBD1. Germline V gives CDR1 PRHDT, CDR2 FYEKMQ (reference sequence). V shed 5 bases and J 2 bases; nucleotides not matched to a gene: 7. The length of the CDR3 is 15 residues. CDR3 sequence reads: CASSPTGTGPYEQYF. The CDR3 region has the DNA TGTGCCAGCAGCCCTACCGGGACAGGGCCCTACGAGCAGTACTTC.